The rows below give T cell receptor beta chains drawn from one sample of a study of identical twins. One entry per CDR3 protein results from TCRdb running MiXCR on the 5' RACE reads. The table records under 400,000 distinct CDR3 sequences, approximately 8.7% of them present only once. The material sequenced was naive T cells sorted from blood. These receptors were collected from a woman between 45 and 60 years old in good health. CDR3s include the opening cysteine and the closing phenylalanine or tryptophan. Each record gives: clone size, V gene, D gene, J gene, CDR3 DNA, CDR3 protein. A D gene is named only where the DNA matches it firmly. Clone size appears in some rows only: once, few, many, or a class for an expanded clone.

many	TRBV12-3/TRBV12-4	.	TRBJ1-1	TGTGCCAGCAGTTTGGGGCAGAGTCACACTGAAGCTTTCTTT	CASSLGQSHTEAFF
few	TRBV7-8	TRBD1	TRBJ1-2	TGTGCCAGCAGCTTAGATGGCAGGGGGCTCGGAGGCTACACCTTC	CASSLDGRGLGGYTF
few	TRBV24-1	.	TRBJ2-1	TGTGCCACCGGGCCCGGGCCACACAATGAGCAGTTCTTC	CATGPGPHNEQFF
few	TRBV5-1	.	TRBJ2-1	TGCGCCAGCAGCCCAAGGGGGGTTTTAAATGAGCAGTTCTTC	CASSPRGVLNEQFF
many	TRBV15	.	TRBJ1-4	TGTGCCACCAGCAGAGATGGGGCAACTAATGAAAAACTGTTTTTT	CATSRDGATNEKLFF
few	TRBV4-1	TRBD1	TRBJ2-7	TGCGCCAGCAGCCAACCCGGGACAGGGGGAAATTACGAGCAGTACTTC	CASSQPGTGGNYEQYF
few	TRBV7-9	.	TRBJ2-1	TGTGCCAGCAGCCTCCCGCTTCGAAATGAGCAGTTCTTC	CASSLPLRNEQFF
few	TRBV12-3/TRBV12-4	TRBD1	TRBJ2-7	TGTGCCAGCAGTTTATTTCGGGGACAGCCCTACGAGCAGTACTTC	CASSLFRGQPYEQYF
.	TRBV20-1	TRBD1	TRBJ1-1	TGCAGTGCTAGCCCCCAGGGGGGGAGAGTAATTGCTTTCTTT	CSASPQGGRVIAFF
many	TRBV12-3/TRBV12-4	.	TRBJ1-3	TGTGCCAGCAGTTTTAGGGGGGCAGGAGGAAACACCATATATTTT	CASSFRGAGGNTIYF
.	TRBV20-1	.	TRBJ2-1	TGCAGTGCCACCCCGTCGGCTCCCAGGCAGTTCTTC	CSATPSAPRQFF